This T cell receptor (beta chain) originates from a study of technical replicates of blood from four donors. Sequencing was performed with immunoSEQ multiplex PCR; in TCRdb, only in-frame clones are kept and a portion is missing. Among 75,000 to 100,000 clones listed, 94% were seen once. Trimming pared 4 bases from V and 2 bases from J, leaving 14 bases between. Germline values: CDR1 SGDLS, CDR2 YYNGEE. This CDR3 has 15 residues. The source is a human donor in good health. Source material: T cells isolated from PBMCs. The chain is built from TRBV9 and TRBJ2-3; D is ambiguous. CDR3 DNA sequence: TGTGCCAGCAGCCCCCGAATCGGAGCCACAGATACGCAGTATTTT. Protein: CASSPRIGATDTQYF.